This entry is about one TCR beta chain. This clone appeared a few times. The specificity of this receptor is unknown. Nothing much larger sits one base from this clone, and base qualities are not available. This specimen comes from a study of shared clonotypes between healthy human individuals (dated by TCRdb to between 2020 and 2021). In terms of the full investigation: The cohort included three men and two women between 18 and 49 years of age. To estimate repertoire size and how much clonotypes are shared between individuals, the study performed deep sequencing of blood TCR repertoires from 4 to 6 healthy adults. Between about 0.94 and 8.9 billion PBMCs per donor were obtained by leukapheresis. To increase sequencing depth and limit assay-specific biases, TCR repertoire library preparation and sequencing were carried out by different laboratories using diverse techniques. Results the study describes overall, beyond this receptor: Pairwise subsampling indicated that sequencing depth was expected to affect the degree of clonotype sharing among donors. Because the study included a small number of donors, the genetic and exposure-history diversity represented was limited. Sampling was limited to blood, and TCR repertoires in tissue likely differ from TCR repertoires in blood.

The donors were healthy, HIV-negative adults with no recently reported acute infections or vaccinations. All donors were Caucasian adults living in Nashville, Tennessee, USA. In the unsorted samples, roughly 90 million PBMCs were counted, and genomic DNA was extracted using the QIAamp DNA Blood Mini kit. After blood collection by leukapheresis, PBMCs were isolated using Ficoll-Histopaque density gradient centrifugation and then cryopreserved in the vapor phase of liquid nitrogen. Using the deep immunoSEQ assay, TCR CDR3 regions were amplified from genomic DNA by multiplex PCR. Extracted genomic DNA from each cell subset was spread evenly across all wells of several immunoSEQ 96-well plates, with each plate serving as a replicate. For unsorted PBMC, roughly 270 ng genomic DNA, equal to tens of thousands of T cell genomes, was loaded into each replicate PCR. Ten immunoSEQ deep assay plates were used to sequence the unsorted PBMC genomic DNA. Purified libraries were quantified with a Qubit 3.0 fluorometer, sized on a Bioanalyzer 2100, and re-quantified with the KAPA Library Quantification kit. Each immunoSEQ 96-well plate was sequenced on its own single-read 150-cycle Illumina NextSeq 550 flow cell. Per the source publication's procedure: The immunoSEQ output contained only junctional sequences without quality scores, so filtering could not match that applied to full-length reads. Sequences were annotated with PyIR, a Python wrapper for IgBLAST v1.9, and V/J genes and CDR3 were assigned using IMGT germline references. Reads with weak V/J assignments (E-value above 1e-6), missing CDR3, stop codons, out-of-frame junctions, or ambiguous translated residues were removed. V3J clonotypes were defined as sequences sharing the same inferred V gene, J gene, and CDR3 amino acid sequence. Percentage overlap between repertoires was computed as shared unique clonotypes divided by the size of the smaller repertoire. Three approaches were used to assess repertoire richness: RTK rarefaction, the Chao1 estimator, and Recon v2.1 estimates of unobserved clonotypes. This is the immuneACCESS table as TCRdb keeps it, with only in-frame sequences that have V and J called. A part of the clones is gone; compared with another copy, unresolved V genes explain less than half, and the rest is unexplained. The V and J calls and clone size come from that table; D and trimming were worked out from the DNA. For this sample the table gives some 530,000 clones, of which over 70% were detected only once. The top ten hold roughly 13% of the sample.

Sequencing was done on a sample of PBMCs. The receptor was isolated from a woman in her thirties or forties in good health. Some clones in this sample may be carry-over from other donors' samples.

The sequenced DNA is TGTGCCAGCTCACCACCGGTGGGAGAGACCCAGTACTTC. Translation gives CASSPPVGETQYF. The chain is encoded by TRBV18 joined to TRBJ2-5, with the D gene too uncertain to name. Between the V and J ends, shortened by 0 bases and 4 bases respectively, the junction contains 6 bases. The germline V gene sets CDR1 to KGHSH and CDR2 to LQKENI. Its CDR3 holds 13 amino acids, cysteine through phenylalanine. The CDR3 DNA has 39 bases and is translated from base 1.